The rows below give T cell receptor beta chains drawn from one sample of a study of cytomegalovirus exposure and HLA in healthy donors. Assay: immunoSEQ multiplex PCR; the TCRdb copy retains only in-frame clones and omits some. The sample contains about 120,000 clones, 65% to 80% of which appear only once. The sequencing input was PBMCs. These receptors originate from a woman aged 60-70 years in good health and CMV-seropositive. Both conserved end residues are part of each CDR3. Each record gives: J gene, V gene, clone size, D gene, CDR3 DNA, CDR3 protein. D genes are given only for firm matches. Expanded clones get a size class; other rows say once, few or many, or leave the size out.

TRBJ1-1 TRBV2 NA TRBD1 TGTGCCAGCAAGGAGGGACAGGGGTTGTGGAACACTGAAGCTTTCTTT CASKEGQGLWNTEAFF
TRBJ2-1 TRBV5-6 once TRBD2 TGTGCCAGCAGCTTAGGACTAGCGGGCTACAATGAGCAGTTCTTC CASSLGLAGYNEQFF
TRBJ1-5 TRBV19 once NA TGTGCCAGTAGCCCAAGGGCGGGGGGCCTAAGCAATCAGCCCCAGCATTTT CASSPRAGGLSNQPQHF
TRBJ2-3 TRBV7-3 NA TRBD1 TGTGCCAGCAGCTTAGCGTCCGGGACAGGGCCCATCGGTACGCAGTATTTT CASSLASGTGPIGTQYF
TRBJ2-7 TRBV7-6 NA TRBD2 TGTGCCAGCAGCGCCAGAAGGACTAGCGGATACTACGAGCAGTACTTC CASSARRTSGYYEQYF
TRBJ2-7 TRBV9 NA TRBD2 TGTGCCAGCAGCGTAGTAAGCGGGGGTCCCCCCTACGAGCAGTACTTC CASSVVSGGPPYEQYF
TRBJ1-2 TRBV28 NA NA TGTGCCAGCGAGTCGAGGGGAGGCAACTATGGCTACACCTTC CASESRGGNYGYTF
TRBJ2-5 TRBV25-1 NA TRBD1 TGTGCCAGCAGTGACCCTCCGGGACAGGGTCGAGAGACCCAGTACTTC CASSDPPGQGRETQYF
TRBJ1-3 TRBV27 NA NA TGTGCCAGCAGTTCCGCCGGGACTGGAAACACCATATATTTT CASSSAGTGNTIYF
TRBJ1-3 TRBV29-1 NA NA TGCAGCGTTGGAGGTCTACTCTCTGGAAACACCATATATTTT CSVGGLLSGNTIYF
TRBJ2-3 TRBV4-2 few TRBD2 TGTGCCAGCGGGACTAGCGGGACCGGAAGCACAGATACGCAGTATTTT CASGTSGTGSTDTQYF
TRBJ2-3 TRBV7-3 NA TRBD1 TGTGCCAGCAGCTTTCTTAACAGGGGACGCCAGGGGGATACGCAGTATTTT CASSFLNRGRQGDTQYF
TRBJ1-1 TRBV27 NA NA TGTGCCAGCAGTACCGCTGGAGACACTGAAGCTTTCTTT CASSTAGDTEAFF
TRBJ2-7 TRBV18 NA NA TGTGCCAGCTCACCTGTGGGAGGACTAACCTACGAGCAGTACTTC CASSPVGGLTYEQYF
TRBJ1-1 TRBV13 few NA TGTGCCAGCAGCCCTCTCTGGGCCGCTGAAGCTTTCTTT CASSPLWAAEAFF
TRBJ2-7 TRBV11-3 NA TRBD1 TGTGCCAGCAGCTTAGGTGATGGACAGGGGAGCTACGAGCAGTACTTC CASSLGDGQGSYEQYF
TRBJ2-1 TRBV6-6 once NA TGTGCCAGCAGGGAGGGGCCCGCCCGAGAAGAGCAGTTCTTC CASREGPAREEQFF
TRBJ1-2 TRBV29-1 NA TRBD1 TGCAGCGTGGCCTGGAGACAGGGTGTGGGCTACACCTTC CSVAWRQGVGYTF
TRBJ2-1 TRBV18 NA TRBD2 TGTGCCAGCTCACCAGTTAGCGGGGGACTATACAATGAGCAGTTCTTC CASSPVSGGLYNEQFF
TRBJ2-7 TRBV13 NA TRBD2 TGTGCCAGCAGCTTAATGAGTTCGGGGGGACTAGCGGGTTTCTCCTACGAGCAGTACTTC CASSLMSSGGLAGFSYEQYF
TRBJ2-1 TRBV20-1 NA NA TGCAGTGCTACAGTTGGTGAGCAGTTCTTC CSATVGEQFF
TRBJ2-3 TRBV6-5 NA NA TGTGCCAGCAGTTACTCGTACAGGGTGTCAGATACGCAGTATTTT CASSYSYRVSDTQYF
TRBJ2-3 TRBV19 once NA TGTGCCAGTAGTATTTCCCCGGCTAGCGCCTACACAGATACGCAGTATTTT CASSISPASAYTDTQYF
TRBJ2-3 TRBV7-3 NA TRBD1 TGTGCCAGCAGCCGGGACAGGGGGACAGATACGCAGTATTTT CASSRDRGTDTQYF
TRBJ2-5 TRBV5-1 NA NA TGCGCCAGCAGCCCAGGGCAAGAGACCCAGTACTTC CASSPGQETQYF
TRBJ2-7 TRBV6-5 NA TRBD1 TGTGCCAGCAGCAGTACAGGGGTCCCGACCTACGAGCAGTACTTC CASSSTGVPTYEQYF
TRBJ1-1 TRBV4-1 many TRBD1 TGCGCCAGCAGCCCCCAGGGGGCAGGCACTGAAGCTTTCTTT CASSPQGAGTEAFF
TRBJ2-1 TRBV28 NA TRBD2 TGTGCCAGCAGTAAACCTAGCGGGAGTATCTACAATGAGCAGTTCTTC CASSKPSGSIYNEQFF